Sequencing of this TCR beta chain was carried out in a study of T cell responses to AZD1222 COVID-19 vaccine. This clone was seen a handful of times. The CDR3 runs 16 residues. Germline lookup yields CDR1 SGHTS and CDR2 YDEGEE. V gave up 3 bases and J gave up 7 bases; unmatched junction bases: 10. Clones were sequenced by immunoSEQ multiplex PCR, and TCRdb holds only the in-frame ones, with some missing. The repertoire holds 90,000 to 150,000 clones, with approximately 86% as singletons. This sample comprised peripheral blood, obtained 28 days after the second AZD1222 dose. The source is an adult who received the AZD1222 COVID-19 vaccine. The rearrangement uses TRBV5-8 and TRBJ1-4; 9 positions agree with TRBD1. CDR3 region: CASSWEPGQGFEKLFF. CDR3 DNA sequence: TGTGCCAGCAGCTGGGAACCGGGACAGGGATTTGAAAAACTGTTTTTT.